Sequencing of this TCR beta chain was carried out in a study of vaccination and CD4 T cells after COVID-19. CDR3 length equals 15 residues. Per germline, CDR1 LNHDA and CDR2 SQIVND (reference sequence). Deletions cut 6 bases from V and 0 bases from J, with 11 bases between. Specified treatment: approximately 9-day PBMC culture with coronavirus spike peptide pools or control peptides (ViraFEST assay). Once obtained from cultured CD4+ T cells, the DNA was sequenced using the Oncomine TCR Beta short-read assay. TCRdb re-derived calls from the PCR reads in MiXCR, one entry per CDR3 protein. The sample yields about 13,000 distinct CDR3 sequences, roughly three fifths seen once. Comment on this clonotype: Its antigen is unidentified.

The rearrangement uses TRBV19 and TRBJ2-2; D possibly corresponds to TRBD1 (6 bases). The TCR was taken from a human donor with COVID-19. The sequences come from cultured CD4+ T cells from blood, collected after SARS-CoV-2 vaccination. CDR3 nucleotide sequence: TGTGCCAGTAGCCCTACAGGGCCGAACACCGGGGAGCTGTTTTTT. Protein: CASSPTGPNTGELFF.